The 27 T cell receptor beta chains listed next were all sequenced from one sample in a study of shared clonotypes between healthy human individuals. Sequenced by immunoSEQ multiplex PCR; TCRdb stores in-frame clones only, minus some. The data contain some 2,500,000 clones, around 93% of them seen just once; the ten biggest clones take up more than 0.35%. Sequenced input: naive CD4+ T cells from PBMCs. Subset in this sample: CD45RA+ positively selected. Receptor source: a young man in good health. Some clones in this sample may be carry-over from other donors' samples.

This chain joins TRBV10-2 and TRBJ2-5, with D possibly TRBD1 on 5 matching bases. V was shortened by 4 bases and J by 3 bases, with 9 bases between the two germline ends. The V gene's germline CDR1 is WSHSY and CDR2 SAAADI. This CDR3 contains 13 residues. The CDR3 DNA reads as TGCGCCAGCAGTGGCCTCAGGGAAGAGACCCAGTACTTC. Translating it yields CASSGLREETQYF.

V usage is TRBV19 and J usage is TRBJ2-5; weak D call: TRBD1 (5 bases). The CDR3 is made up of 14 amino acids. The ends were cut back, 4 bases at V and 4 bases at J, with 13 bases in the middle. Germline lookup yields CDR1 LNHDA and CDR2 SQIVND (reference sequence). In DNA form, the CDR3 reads TGTGCCAGTAGTACCAGGGTTTCCTCAGAGACCCAGTACTTC. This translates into CASSTRVSSETQYF.

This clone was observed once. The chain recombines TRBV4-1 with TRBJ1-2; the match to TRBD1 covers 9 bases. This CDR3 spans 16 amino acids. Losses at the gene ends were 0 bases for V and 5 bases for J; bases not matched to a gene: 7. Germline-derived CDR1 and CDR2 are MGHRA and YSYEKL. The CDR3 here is CASSQDSADRGYGYTF. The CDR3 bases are TGCGCCAGCAGCCAAGATAGTGCGGACAGGGGTTATGGCTACACCTTC.

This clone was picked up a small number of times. CDR3 nucleotide sequence: TGTGCCTGGAGTGTAATGGATTCCAATCAGCCCCAGCATTTT. Translated: CAWSVMDSNQPQHF. The V gene is TRBV30, the J gene TRBJ1-5, with D unclear. Trimming shortened V by 0 bases and J by 3 bases, and 9 bases separated the two germline ends. Germline V gene lookup returns CDR1 GTSNPN and CDR2 SVGIG (reference sequence). This CDR3 is 14 amino acids long.

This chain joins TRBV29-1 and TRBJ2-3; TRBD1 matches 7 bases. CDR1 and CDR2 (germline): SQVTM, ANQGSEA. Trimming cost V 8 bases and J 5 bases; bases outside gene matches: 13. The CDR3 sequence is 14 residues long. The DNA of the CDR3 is TGCAGCTCTCGTACCGGGACAGTGGGAGATACGCAGTATTTT. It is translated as CSSRTGTVGDTQYF.

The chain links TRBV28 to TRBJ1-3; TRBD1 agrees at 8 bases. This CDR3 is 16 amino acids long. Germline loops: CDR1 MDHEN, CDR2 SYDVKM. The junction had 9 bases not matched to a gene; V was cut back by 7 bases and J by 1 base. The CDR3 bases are TGTGCCAGCACCGGTAGTGGACAGGGATCTGGAAACACCATATATTTT. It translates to CASTGSGQGSGNTIYF.

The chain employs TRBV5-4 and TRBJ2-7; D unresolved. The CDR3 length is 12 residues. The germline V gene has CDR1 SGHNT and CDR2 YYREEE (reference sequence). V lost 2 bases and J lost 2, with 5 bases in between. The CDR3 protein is CASSFDPYEQYF. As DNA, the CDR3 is TGTGCCAGCAGCTTCGACCCCTACGAGCAGTACTTC.

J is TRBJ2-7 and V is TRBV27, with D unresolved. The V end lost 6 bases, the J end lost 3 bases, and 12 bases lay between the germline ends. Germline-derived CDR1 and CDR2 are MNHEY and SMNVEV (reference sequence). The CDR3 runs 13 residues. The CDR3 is CASSTTVYYEQYF. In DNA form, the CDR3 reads TGTGCCAGCAGCACGACGGTTTACTACGAGCAGTACTTC.

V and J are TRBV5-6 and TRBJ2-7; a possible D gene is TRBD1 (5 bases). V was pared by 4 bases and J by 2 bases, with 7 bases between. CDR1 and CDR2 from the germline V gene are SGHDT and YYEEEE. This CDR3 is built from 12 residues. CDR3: CASSEGAYEQYF. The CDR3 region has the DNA TGTGCCAGCAGCGAAGGGGCCTACGAGCAGTACTTC.

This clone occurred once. The chain's CDR3 is CASSRNGLAGAIDTQYF. For the CDR3, the DNA is TGTGCCAGCAGTCGAAACGGACTAGCGGGAGCCATAGATACGCAGTATTTT. This sequence joins TRBV2 and TRBJ2-3; 13 bases agree with TRBD2. With 5 bases clipped from V and 5 bases from J, the junction kept 10 bases outside the gene matches. CDR1 and CDR2 from the germline V gene are SNHLY and FYNNEI. The CDR3 extends over 17 amino acids.

The CDR3 bases are TGTGCCAGTCAAGTAGACCTGAACACTGAAGCTTTCTTT. Translating gives CASQVDLNTEAFF. The chain is built from TRBV18 and TRBJ1-1; D is uncertain. Trimming cost V 9 bases and J 0 bases, with 11 bases left between them. The germline V gene encodes CDR1 KGHSH and CDR2 LQKENI. The CDR3 consists of 13 residues.

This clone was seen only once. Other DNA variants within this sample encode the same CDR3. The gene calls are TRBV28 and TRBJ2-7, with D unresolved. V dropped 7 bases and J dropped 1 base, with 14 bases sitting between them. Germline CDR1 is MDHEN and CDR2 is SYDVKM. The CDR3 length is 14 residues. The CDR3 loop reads CASTLRPRSYEQYF. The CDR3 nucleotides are TGTGCCAGCACCCTCCGGCCTCGGTCCTACGAGCAGTACTTC.

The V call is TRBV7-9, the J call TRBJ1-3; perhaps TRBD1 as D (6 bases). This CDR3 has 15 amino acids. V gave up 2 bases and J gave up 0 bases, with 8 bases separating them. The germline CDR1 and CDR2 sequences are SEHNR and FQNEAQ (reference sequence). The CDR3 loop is CASSLRDTSGNTIYF. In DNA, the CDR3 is TGTGCCAGCAGCTTACGGGACACCTCTGGAAACACCATATATTTT.

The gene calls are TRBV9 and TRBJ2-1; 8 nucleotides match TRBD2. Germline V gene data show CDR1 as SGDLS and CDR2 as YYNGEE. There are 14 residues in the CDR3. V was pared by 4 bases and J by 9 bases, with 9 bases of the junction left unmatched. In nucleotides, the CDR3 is TGTGCCAGCAGCCCCGGGAGGGGATTCGGTGAGCAGTTCTTC. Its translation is CASSPGRGFGEQFF. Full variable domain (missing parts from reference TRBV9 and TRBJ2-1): DSGVTQTPKHLITATGQRVTLRCSPRSGDLSVYWYQQSLDQGLQFLIQYYNGEERAKGNILERFSAQQFPDLHSELNLSSLELGDSALYFCASSPGRGFGEQFFGPGTRLTVL.

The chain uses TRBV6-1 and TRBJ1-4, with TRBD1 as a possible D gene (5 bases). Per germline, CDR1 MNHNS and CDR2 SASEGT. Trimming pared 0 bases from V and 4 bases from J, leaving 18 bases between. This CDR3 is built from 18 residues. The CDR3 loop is CASSEAGRRGADNEKLFF. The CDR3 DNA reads TGTGCCAGCAGTGAAGCAGGCCGAAGAGGGGCGGATAATGAAAAACTGTTTTTT.

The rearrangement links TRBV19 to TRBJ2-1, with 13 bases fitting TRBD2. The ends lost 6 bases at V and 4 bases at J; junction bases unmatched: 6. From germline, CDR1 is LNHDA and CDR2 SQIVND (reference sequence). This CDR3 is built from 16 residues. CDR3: CASRKTSGRQYNEQFF. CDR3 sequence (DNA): TGTGCCAGTAGGAAGACTAGCGGGAGGCAGTACAATGAGCAGTTCTTC.

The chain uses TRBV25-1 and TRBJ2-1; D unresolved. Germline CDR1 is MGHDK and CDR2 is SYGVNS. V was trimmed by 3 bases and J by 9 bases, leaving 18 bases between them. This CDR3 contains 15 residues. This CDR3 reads CASSDLGQPSGEQFF. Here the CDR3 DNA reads TGTGCCAGCAGTGACCTCGGGCAGCCCTCGGGTGAGCAGTTCTTC.

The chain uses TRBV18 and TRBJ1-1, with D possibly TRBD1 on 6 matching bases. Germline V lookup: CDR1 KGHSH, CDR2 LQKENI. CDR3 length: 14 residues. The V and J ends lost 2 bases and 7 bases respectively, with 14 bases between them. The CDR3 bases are TGTGCCAGCTCACCATTCCAGGGGCTTATTGAAGCTTTCTTT. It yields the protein CASSPFQGLIEAFF. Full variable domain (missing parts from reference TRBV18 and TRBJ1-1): NAGVMQNPRHLVRRRGQEARLRCSPMKGHSHVYWYRQLPEEGLKFMVYLQKENIIDESGMPKERFSAEFPKEGPSILRIQQVVRGDSAAYFCASSPFQGLIEAFFGQGTRLTVV.

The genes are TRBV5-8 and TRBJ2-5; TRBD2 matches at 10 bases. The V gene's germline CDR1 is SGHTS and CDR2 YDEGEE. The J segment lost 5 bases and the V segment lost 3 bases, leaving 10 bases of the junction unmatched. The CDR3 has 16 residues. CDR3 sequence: CASSWLAGVKSETQYF. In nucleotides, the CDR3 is TGTGCCAGCAGCTGGCTAGCGGGAGTAAAGTCTGAGACCCAGTACTTC. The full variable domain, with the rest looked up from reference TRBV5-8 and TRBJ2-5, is EAGVTQSPTHLIKTRGQQATLRCSPISGHTSVYWYQQALGLGLQFLLWYDEGEERNRGNFPPRFSGRQFPNYSSELNVNALELEDSALYLCASSWLAGVKSETQYFGPGTRLLVL.

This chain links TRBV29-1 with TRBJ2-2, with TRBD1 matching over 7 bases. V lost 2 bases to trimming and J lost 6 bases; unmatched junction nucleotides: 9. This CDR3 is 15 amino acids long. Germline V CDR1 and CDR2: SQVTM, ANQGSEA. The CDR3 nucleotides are TGCAGCGTTGAAAGGGGGCGGGTGGATTCCGGGGAGCTGTTTTTT. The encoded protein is CSVERGRVDSGELFF.

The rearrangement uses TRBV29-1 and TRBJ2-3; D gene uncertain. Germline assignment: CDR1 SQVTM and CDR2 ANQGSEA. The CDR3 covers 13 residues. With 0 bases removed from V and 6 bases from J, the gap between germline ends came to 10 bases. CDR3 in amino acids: CSVEDATLDTQYF. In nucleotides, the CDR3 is TGCAGCGTTGAAGATGCAACTCTCGATACGCAGTATTTT.

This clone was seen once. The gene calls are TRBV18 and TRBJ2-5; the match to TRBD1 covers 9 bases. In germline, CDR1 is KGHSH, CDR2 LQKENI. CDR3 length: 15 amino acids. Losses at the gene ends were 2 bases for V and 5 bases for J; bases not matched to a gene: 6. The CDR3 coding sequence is TGTGCCAGCTCACCAAGACAGGGGGTCTGGGAGACCCAGTACTTC. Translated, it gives CASSPRQGVWETQYF.

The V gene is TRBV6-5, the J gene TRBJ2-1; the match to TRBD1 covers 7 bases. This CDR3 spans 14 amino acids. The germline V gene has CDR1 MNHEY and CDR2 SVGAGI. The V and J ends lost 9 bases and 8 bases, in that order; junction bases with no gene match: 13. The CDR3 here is CASSIDRDRDEQFF. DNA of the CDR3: TGTGCCAGTTCGATTGACAGGGATCGAGATGAGCAGTTCTTC.

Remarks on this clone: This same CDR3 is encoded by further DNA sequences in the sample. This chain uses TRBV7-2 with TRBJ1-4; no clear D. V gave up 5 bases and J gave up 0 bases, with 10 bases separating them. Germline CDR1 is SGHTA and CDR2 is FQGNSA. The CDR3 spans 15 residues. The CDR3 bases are TGTGCCAGCAGCCCCCGGCGCGCAACTAATGAAAAACTGTTTTTT. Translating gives CASSPRRATNEKLFF.

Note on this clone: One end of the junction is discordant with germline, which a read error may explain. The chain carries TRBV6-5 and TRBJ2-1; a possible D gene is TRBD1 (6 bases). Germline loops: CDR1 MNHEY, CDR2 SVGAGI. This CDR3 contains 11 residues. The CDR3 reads CASTYGQSQFF. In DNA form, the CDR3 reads TGTGCCAGCACTTACGGACAGAGCCAGTTCTTC.

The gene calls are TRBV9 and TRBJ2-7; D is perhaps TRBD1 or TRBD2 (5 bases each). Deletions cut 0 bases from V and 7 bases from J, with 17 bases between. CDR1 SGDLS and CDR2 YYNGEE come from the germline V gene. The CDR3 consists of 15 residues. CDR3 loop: CASSVDPGAGREQYF. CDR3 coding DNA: TGTGCCAGCAGCGTAGACCCCGGGGCCGGTCGTGAGCAGTACTTC.

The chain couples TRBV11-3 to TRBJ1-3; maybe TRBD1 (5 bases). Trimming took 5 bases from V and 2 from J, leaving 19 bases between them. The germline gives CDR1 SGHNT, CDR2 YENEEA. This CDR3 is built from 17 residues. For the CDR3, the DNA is TGTGCCAGCAGCCCCTGGAGTTCGGGCAGGGCTGGAAACACCATATATTTT. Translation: CASSPWSSGRAGNTIYF.